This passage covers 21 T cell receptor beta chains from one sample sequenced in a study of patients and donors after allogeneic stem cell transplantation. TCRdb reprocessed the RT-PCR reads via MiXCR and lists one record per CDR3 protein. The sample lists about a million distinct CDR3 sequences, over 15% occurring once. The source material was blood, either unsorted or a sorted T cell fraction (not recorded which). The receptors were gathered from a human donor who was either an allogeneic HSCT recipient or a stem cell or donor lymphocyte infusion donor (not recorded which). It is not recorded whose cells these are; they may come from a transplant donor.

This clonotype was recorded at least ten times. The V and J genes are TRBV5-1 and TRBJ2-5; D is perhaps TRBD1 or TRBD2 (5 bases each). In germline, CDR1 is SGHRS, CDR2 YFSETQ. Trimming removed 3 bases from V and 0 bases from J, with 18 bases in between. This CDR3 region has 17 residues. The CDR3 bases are TGCGCCAGCAGCTCCGGGACCGCCCAATGGTACCAAGAGACCCAGTACTTC. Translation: CASSSGTAQWYQETQYF.

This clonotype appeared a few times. The chain's CDR3 is CSARSDGRETQYF. CDR3 coding DNA: TGCAGTGCTAGATCCGACGGGAGGGAGACCCAGTACTTC. The chain is built from TRBV20-1 and TRBJ2-5, with TRBD2 identical over 7 bases. Germline CDR1 and CDR2: DFQATT and SNEGSKA (reference sequence). V lost 2 bases to trimming and J lost 5 bases; unmatched junction nucleotides: 5. The CDR3 has 13 amino acids.

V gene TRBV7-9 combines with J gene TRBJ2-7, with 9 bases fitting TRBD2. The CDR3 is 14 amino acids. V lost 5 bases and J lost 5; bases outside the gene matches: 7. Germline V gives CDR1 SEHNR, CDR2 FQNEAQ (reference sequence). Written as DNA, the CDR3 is TGTGCCAGCAGCATTAGCGGGAGAATCAACGAGCAGTACTTC. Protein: CASSISGRINEQYF.

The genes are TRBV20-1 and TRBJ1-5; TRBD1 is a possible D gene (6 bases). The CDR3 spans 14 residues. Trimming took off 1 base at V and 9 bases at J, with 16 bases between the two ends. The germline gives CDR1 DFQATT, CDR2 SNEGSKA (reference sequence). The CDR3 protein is CSARARQGNLPQHF. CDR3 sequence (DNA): TGCAGTGCTAGAGCTCGGCAGGGGAATTTGCCCCAGCATTTT.

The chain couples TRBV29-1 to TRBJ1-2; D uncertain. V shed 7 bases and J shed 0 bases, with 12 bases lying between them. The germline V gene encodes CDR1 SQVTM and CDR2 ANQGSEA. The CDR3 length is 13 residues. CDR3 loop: CSAKDVANYGYTF. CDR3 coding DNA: TGCAGCGCTAAGGACGTAGCTAACTATGGCTACACCTTC.

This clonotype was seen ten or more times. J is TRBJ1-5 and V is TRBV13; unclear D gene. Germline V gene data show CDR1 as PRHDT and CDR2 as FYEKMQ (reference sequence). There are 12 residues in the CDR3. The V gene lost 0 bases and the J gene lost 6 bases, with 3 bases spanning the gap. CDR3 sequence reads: CASSLGLQPQHF. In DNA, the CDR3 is TGTGCCAGCAGCTTAGGCCTTCAGCCCCAGCATTTT. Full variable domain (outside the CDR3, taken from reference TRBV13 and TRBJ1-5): AAGVIQSPRHLIKEKRETATLKCYPIPRHDTVYWYQQGPGQDPQFLISFYEKMQSDKGSIPDRFSAQQFSDYHSELNMSSLELGDSALYFCASSLGLQPQHFGDGTRLSIL.

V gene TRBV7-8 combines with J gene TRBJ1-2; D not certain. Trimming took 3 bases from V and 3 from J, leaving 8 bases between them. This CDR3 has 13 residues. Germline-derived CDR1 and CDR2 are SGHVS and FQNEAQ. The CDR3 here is CASSFGVYYGYTF. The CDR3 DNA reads TGTGCCAGCAGCTTTGGGGTTTACTATGGCTACACCTTC.

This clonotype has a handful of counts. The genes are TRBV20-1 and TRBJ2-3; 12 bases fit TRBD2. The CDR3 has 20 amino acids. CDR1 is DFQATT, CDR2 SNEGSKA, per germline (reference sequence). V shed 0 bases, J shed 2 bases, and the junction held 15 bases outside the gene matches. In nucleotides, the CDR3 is TGCAGTGCTAGAGATCCGGCAGCTACTAGCGGGGGGTTATTCACAGATACGCAGTATTTT. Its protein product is CSARDPAATSGGLFTDTQYF.

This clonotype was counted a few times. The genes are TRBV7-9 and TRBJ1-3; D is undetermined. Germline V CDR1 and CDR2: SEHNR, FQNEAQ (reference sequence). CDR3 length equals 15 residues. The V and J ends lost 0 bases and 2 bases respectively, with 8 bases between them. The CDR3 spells CASSLAERAGNTIYF. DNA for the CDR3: TGTGCCAGCAGCTTAGCGGAACGGGCTGGAAACACCATATATTTT. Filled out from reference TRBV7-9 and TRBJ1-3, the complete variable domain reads DTGVSQNPRHKITKRGQNVTFRCDPISEHNRLYWYRQTLGQGPEFLTYFQNEAQLEKSRLLSDRFSAERPKGSFSTLEIQRTEQGDSAMYLCASSLAERAGNTIYFGEGSWLTVV.

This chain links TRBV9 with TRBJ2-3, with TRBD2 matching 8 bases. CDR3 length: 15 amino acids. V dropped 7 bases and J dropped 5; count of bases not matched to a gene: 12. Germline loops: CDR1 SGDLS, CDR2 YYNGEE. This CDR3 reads CASCPYGGGLDTQYF. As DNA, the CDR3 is TGTGCCAGCTGTCCTTACGGGGGGGGCCTAGATACGCAGTATTTT.

CDR3 nucleotide sequence: TGTGCCTGGAAAGGCGGGCCCTACAATGAGCAGTTCTTC. It translates to CAWKGGPYNEQFF. V and J are TRBV30 and TRBJ2-1, with D tentatively TRBD2 (5 bases). V shed 4 bases and J shed 2 bases, with 9 bases lying between them. This CDR3 comprises 13 residues. Germline V gives CDR1 GTSNPN, CDR2 SVGIG (reference sequence).

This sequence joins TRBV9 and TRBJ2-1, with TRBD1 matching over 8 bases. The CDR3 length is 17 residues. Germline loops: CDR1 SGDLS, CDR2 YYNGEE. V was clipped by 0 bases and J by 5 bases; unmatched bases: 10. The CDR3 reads CASSVAWSTGDNNEQFF. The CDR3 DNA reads TGTGCCAGCAGCGTAGCTTGGTCGACAGGGGATAACAATGAGCAGTTCTTC.

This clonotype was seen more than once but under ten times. The CDR3 nucleotides are TGTGCCAGCAGCTTAGGGTCGACAGGGGGTGCAGATACGCAGTATTTT. It translates to CASSLGSTGGADTQYF. The rearrangement joins TRBV7-2 to TRBJ2-3; the match to TRBD1 covers 9 bases. The CDR3 consists of 16 residues. From germline, CDR1 is SGHTA and CDR2 FQGNSA. The ends lost 1 base at V and 4 bases at J; junction bases unmatched: 6.

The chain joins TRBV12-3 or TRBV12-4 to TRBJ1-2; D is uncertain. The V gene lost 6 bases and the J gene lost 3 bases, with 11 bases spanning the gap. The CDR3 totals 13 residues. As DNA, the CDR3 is TGTGCCAGCAGCGAAAACCCGGACTATGGCTACACCTTC. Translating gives CASSENPDYGYTF.

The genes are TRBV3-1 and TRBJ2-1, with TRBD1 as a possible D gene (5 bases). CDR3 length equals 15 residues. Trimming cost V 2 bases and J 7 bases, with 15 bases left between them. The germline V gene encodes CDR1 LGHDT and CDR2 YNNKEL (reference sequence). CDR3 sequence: CASSQKTSSGNEQFF. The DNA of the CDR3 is TGTGCCAGCAGCCAAAAGACCAGTTCAGGGAATGAGCAGTTCTTC.

CDR3 in amino acids: CAISESGLATTDTQYF. The CDR3, as DNA: TGTGCCATCAGTGAGTCGGGACTAGCGACCACAGATACGCAGTATTTT. The chain links TRBV10-3 to TRBJ2-3; 10 bases agree with TRBD2. This CDR3 region has 16 residues. The V gene's germline CDR1 is ENHRY and CDR2 SYGVKD. After removal of 0 bases from V and 2 bases from J, the junction contained 2 bases not matched to a gene.

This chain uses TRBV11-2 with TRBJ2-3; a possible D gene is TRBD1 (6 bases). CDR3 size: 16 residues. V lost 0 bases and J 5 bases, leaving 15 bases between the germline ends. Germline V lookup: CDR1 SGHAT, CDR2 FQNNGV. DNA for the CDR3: TGTGCCAGCAGCTTAGATCTTTGGACAGCTGGAGATACGCAGTATTTT. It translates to CASSLDLWTAGDTQYF.

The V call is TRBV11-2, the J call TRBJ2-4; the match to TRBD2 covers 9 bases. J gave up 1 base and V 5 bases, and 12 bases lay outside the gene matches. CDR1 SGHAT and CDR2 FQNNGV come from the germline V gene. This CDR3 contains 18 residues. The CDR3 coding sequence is TGTGCCAGCAGCCTAAACTTAGCGGGGGCCCCCGCCAAAAACATTCAGTACTTC. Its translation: CASSLNLAGAPAKNIQYF. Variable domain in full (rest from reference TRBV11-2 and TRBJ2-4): EAGVAQSPRYKIIEKRQSVAFWCNPISGHATLYWYQQILGQGPKLLIQFQNNGVVDDSQLPKDRFSAERLKGVDSTLKIQPAKLEDSAVYLCASSLNLAGAPAKNIQYFGAGTRLSVL.

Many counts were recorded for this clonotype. In DNA form, the CDR3 reads TGTGCCAGCAGAAGGGACGTTAGCAATCAGCCCCAGCATTTT. It yields the protein CASRRDVSNQPQHF. V usage is TRBV2 and J usage is TRBJ1-5; weak D call: TRBD1 (5 bases). This CDR3 comprises 14 residues. Trimming took 6 bases from V and 0 from J, leaving 9 bases between them. In germline, CDR1 is SNHLY, CDR2 FYNNEI.

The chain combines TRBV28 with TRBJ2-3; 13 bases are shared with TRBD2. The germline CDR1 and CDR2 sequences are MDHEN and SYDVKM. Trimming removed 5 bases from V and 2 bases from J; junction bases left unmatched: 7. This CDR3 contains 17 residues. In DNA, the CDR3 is TGTGCCAGCAGTACCGGGACTAGCGGGGCCTACACAGATACGCAGTATTTT. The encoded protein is CASSTGTSGAYTDTQYF.

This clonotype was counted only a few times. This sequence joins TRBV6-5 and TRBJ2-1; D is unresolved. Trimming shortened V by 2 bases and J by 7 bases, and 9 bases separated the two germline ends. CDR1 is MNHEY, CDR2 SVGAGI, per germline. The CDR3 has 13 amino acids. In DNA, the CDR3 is TGTGCCAGCAGTTACGGTCGTAGGAATGAGCAGTTCTTC. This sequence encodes CASSYGRRNEQFF.